This entry is about one T cell receptor (beta chain). These data belong to a study of radiation and T cells in renal cell carcinoma. V lost 5 bases and J 5 bases, leaving 11 bases between the germline ends. Germline loops: CDR1 GTSNPN, CDR2 SVGIG (reference sequence). The CDR3 has 12 residues. Clones were read by immunoSEQ multiplex PCR, and TCRdb kept only the in-frame ones, dropping some. The repertoire holds some 70,000 clones, 82% seen once, with less than 7% in the top ten. Indicated time point: blood 2 weeks post-SBRT. The sample's treatment: 15 Gy SBRT to primary tumor, nephrectomy 4 weeks later. Serial blood draws occurred at baseline and 2 and 4 weeks post-SBRT. The patient's renal cell carcinoma had clear cell pathology.

Here the sequenced sample was blood, taken from a patient whose treatment included radiotherapy and nephrectomy. V and J are TRBV30 and TRBJ2-3, with D hard to call. The sequence derives from a man aged 55 to 70 with renal cell carcinoma. The CDR3 region is CAWGSQVDTQYF. CDR3 bases: TGTGCCTGGGGGTCCCAGGTAGATACGCAGTATTTT.